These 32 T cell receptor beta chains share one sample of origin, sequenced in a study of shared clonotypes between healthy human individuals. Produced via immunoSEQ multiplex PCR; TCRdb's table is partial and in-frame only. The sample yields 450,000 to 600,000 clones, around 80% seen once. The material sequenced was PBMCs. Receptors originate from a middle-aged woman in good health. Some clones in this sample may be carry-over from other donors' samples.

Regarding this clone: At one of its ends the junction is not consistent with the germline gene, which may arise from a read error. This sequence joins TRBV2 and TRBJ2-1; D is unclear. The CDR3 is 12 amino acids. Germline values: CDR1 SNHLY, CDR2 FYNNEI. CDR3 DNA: TGTGCCAGCGGTGAAATGGACAATGAGCAGTTCTTC. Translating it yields CASGEMDNEQFF.

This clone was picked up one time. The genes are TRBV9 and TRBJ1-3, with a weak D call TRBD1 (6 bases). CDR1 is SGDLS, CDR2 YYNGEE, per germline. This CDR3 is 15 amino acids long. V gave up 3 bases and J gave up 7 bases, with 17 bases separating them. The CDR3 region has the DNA TGTGCCAGCAGCGCCCCGGACAGAGAGAGGAACACCATATATTTT. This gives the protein CASSAPDRERNTIYF.

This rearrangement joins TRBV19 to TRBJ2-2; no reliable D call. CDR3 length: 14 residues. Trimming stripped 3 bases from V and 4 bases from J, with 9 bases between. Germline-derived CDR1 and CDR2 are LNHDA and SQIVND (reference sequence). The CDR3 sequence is CASSIGPPTGELFF. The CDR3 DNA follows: TGTGCCAGTAGTATTGGTCCCCCCACCGGGGAGCTGTTTTTT.

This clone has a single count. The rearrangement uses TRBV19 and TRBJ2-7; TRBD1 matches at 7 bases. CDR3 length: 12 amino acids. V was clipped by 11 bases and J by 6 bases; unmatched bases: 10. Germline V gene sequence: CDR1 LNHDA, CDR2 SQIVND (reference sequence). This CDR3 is CAGKDRYGEQYF. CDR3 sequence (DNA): TGTGCCGGGAAGGACAGGTATGGCGAGCAGTACTTC.

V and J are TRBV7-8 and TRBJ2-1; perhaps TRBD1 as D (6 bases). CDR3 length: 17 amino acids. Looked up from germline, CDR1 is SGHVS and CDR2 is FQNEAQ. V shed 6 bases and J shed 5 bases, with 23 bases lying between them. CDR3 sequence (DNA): TGTGCCAGCAGGCCTCAACCCCGGACAGTTATTAACAATGAGCAGTTCTTC. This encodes CASRPQPRTVINNEQFF.

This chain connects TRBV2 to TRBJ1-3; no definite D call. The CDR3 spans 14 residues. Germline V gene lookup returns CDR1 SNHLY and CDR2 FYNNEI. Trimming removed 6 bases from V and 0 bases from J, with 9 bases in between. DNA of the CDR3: TGTGCCAGCAGGACGGGCAACTCTGGAAACACCATATATTTT. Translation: CASRTGNSGNTIYF. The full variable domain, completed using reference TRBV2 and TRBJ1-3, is EPEVTQTPSHQVTQMGQEVILRCVPISNHLYFYWYRQILGQKVEFLVSFYNNEISEKSEIFDDQFSVERPDGSNFTLKIRSTKLEDSAMYFCASRTGNSGNTIYFGEGSWLTVV.

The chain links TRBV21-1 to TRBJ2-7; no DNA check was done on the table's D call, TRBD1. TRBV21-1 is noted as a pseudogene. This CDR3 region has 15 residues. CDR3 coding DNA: TGTGCCAGCAGCATCCGGGACAGGGGGCGGTACGAGCAGTACTTC. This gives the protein CASSIRDRGRYEQYF.

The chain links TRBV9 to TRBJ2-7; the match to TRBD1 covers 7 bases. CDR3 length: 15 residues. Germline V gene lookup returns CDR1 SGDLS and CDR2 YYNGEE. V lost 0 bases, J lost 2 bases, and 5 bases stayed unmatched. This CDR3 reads CASSVGGQSPYEQYF. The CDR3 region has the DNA TGTGCCAGCAGCGTAGGGGGACAGAGTCCCTACGAGCAGTACTTC.

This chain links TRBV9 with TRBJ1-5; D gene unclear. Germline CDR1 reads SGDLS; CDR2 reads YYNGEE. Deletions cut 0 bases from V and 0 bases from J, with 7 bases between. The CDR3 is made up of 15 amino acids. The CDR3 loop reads CASSVDDYSNQPQHF. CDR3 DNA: TGTGCCAGCAGCGTAGACGATTATAGCAATCAGCCCCAGCATTTT.

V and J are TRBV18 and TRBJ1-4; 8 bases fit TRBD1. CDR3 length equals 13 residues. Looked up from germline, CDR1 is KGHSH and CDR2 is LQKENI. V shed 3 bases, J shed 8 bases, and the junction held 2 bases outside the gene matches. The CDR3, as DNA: TGTGCCAGCTCACCGGACAGGGCAGAAAAACTGTTTTTT. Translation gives CASSPDRAEKLFF.

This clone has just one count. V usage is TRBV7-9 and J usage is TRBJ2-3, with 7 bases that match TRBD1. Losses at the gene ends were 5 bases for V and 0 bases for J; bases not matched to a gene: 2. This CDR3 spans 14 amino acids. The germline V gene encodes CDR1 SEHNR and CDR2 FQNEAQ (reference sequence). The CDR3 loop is CASSRDRSTDTQYF. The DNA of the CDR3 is TGTGCCAGCAGCCGGGACAGAAGCACAGATACGCAGTATTTT.

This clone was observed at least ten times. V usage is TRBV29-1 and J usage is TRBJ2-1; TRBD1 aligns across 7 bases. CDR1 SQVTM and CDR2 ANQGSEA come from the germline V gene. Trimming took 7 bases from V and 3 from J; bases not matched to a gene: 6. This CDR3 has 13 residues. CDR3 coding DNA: TGCAGCGCTTACAGGGGCATCTACAATGAGCAGTTCTTC. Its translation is CSAYRGIYNEQFF.

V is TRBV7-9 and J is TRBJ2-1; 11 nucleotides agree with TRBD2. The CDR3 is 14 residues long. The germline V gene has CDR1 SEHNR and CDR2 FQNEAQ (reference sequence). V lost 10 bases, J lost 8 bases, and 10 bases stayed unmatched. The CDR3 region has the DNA TGTGCCATCCTTAGCGGGAGGGCAAACGATGAGCAGTTCTTC. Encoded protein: CAILSGRANDEQFF.

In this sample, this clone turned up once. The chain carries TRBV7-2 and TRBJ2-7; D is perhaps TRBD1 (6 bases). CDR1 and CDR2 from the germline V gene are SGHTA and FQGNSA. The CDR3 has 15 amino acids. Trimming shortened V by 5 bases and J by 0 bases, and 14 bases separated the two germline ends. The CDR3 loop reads CASSPPGVASYEQYF. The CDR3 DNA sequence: TGTGCCAGCAGCCCCCCAGGGGTGGCCTCCTACGAGCAGTACTTC.

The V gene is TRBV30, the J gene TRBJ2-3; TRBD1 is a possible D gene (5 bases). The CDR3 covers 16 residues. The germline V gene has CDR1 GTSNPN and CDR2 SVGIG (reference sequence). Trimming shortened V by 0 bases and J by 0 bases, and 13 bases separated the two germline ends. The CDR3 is CAWSVPRQISTDTQYF. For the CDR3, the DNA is TGTGCCTGGAGTGTACCTCGACAGATTAGCACAGATACGCAGTATTTT.

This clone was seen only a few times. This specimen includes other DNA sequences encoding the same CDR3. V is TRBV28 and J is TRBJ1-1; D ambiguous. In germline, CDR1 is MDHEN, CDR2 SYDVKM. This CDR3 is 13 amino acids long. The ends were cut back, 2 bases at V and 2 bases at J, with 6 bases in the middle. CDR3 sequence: CASSLGPNTEAFF. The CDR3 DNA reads TGTGCCAGCAGTTTAGGTCCAAACACTGAAGCTTTCTTT.

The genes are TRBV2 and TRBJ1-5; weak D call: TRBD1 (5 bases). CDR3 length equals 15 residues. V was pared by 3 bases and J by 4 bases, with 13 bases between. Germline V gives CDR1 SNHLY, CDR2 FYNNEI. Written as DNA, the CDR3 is TGTGCCAGCAGTGACAGGGTTTCAGGGAATCAGCCCCAGCATTTT. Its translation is CASSDRVSGNQPQHF.

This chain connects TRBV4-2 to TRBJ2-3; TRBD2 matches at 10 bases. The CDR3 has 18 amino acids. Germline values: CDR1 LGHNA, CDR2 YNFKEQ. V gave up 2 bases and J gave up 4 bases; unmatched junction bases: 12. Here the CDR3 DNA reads TGTGCCAGCAGCCAACACAGGGAGAGCGGGAGGGCCTCAGATACGCAGTATTTT. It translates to CASSQHRESGRASDTQYF.

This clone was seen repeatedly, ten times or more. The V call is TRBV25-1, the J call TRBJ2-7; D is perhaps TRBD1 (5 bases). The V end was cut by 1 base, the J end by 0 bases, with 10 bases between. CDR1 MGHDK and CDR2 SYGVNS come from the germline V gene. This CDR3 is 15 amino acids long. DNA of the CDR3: TGTGCCAGCAGTGAATGGGGCACCAACTCCTACGAGCAGTACTTC. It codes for CASSEWGTNSYEQYF.

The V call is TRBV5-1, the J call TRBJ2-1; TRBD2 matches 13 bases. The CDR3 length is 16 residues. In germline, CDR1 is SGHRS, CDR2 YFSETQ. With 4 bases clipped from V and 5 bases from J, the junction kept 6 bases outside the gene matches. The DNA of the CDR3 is TGCGCCAGCAGCGTGGGCGGGACTAGCGGGAACAATGAGCAGTTCTTC. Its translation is CASSVGGTSGNNEQFF.

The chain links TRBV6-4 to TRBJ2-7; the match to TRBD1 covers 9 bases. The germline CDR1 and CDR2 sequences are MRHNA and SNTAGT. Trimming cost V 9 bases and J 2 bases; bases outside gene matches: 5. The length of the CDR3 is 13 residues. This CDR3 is CARTTGGAYEQYF. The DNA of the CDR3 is TGTGCCAGAACGACAGGGGGGGCCTACGAGCAGTACTTC.

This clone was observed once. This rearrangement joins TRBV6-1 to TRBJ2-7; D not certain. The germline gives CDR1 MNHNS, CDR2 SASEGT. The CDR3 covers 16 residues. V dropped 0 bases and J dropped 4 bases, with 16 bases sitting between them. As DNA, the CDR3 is TGTGCCAGCAGTGAAGCGCGATCGGCTAGAAGATACGAGCAGTACTTC. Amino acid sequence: CASSEARSARRYEQYF.

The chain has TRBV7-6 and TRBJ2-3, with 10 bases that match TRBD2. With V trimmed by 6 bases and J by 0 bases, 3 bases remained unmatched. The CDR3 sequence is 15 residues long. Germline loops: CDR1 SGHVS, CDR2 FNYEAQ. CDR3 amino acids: CASRLTSGSTDTQYF. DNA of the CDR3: TGTGCCAGCAGGCTGACTAGCGGGAGCACAGATACGCAGTATTTT.

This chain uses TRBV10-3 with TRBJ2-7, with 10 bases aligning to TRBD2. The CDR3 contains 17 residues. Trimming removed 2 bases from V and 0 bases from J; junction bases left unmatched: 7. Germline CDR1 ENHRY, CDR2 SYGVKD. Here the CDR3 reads CAISETRLAGPSYEQYF. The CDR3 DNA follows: TGTGCCATCAGTGAGACAAGACTAGCGGGCCCCTCCTACGAGCAGTACTTC.

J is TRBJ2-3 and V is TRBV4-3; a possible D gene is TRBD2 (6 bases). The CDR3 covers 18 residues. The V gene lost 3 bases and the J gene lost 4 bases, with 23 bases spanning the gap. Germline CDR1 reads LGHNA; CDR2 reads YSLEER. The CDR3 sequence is CASSQPQWWEAGSDTQYF. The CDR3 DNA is TGCGCCAGCAGCCAGCCCCAGTGGTGGGAGGCTGGCTCAGATACGCAGTATTTT.

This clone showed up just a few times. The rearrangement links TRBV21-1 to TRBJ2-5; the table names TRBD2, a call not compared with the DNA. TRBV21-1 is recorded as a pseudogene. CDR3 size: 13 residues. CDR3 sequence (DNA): TGTGCCAGCAGCAAAGAACTGCAAGAGACCCAGTACTTC. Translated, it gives CASSKELQETQYF.

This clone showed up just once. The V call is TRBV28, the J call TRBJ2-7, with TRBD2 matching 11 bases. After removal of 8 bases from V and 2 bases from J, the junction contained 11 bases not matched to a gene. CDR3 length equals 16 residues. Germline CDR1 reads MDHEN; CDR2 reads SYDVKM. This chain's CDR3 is CASPRLAGIDAYEQYF. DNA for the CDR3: TGTGCCAGCCCTCGACTAGCGGGGATCGACGCCTACGAGCAGTACTTC.

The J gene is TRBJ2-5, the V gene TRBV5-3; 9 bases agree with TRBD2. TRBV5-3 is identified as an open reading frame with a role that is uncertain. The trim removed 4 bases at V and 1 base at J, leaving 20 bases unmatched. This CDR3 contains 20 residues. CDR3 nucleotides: TGTGCCAGAAGCCTCCACCTGTGTTTAGCGGGAGTCCCCTCCCAAGAGACCCAGTACTTC. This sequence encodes CARSLHLCLAGVPSQETQYF.

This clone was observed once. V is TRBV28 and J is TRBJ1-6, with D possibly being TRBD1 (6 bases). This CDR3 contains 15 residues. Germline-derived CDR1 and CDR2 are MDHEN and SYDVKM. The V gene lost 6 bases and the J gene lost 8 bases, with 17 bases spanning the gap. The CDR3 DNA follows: TGTGCCAGCAGCCGCTCTGGACAGCCCTATTCACCCCTCCACTTT. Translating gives CASSRSGQPYSPLHF. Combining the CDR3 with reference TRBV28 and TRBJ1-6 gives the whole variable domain DVKVTQSSRYLVKRTGEKVFLECVQDMDHENMFWYRQDPGLGLRLIYFSYDVKMKEKGDIPEGYSVSREKKERFSLILESASTNQTSMYLCASSRSGQPYSPLHFGNGTRLTVT.

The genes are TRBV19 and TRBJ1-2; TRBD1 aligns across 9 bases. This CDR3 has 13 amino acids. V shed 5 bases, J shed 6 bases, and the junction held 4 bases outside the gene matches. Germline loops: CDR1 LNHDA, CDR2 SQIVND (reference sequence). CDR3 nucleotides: TGTGCCAGTAGTCTGGGACAGGGTAATGGCTACACCTTC. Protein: CASSLGQGNGYTF.

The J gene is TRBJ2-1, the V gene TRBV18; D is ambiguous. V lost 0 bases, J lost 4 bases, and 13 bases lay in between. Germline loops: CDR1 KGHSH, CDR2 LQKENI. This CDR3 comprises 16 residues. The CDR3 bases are TGTGCCAGCTCACCACCTTCCCGGGCTGATTACAATGAGCAGTTCTTC. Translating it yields CASSPPSRADYNEQFF.

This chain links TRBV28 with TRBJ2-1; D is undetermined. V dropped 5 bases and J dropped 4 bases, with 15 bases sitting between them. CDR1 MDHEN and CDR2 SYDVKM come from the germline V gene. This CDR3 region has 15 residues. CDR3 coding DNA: TGTGCCAGCAGTCTATTGAGGACCCGATACAATGAGCAGTTCTTC. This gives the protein CASSLLRTRYNEQFF.